This T cell receptor (beta chain) was sequenced during a study of T-cell reconstitution after alpha-beta-depleted transplantation in children. This clonotype has at least ten counts. Unique molecular identifiers were used in preparing the TCRbeta library. Each CDR3 protein gets one entry after TCRdb re-called the PCR reads with MiXCR. The sample contains 450,000 to 600,000 distinct CDR3 sequences, over 9.5% of which appear only once. V lost 3 bases and J lost 2; bases outside the gene matches: 3. There are 15 residues in the CDR3. The germline V gene encodes CDR1 MDHEN and CDR2 SYDVKM. The material sequenced was PBMCs, taken before TCRalphabeta/CD19-depleted stem cell transplant. This receptor was obtained from a child aged 2 to 9 with inherited bone marrow failure, due to receive a stem cell transplant. The rearrangement joins TRBV28 to TRBJ2-7, with 11 nucleotides matching TRBD2. CDR3 loop: CASSFSSGRAYEQYF. The CDR3 nucleotides are TGTGCCAGCAGTTTTAGTAGCGGGAGGGCCTACGAGCAGTACTTC.